What follows are 9 T cell receptor beta chains derived from one specimen sequenced in a study of T-cell memory formation after mild COVID-19. TCRdb reprocessed the 5' RACE reads with MiXCR, giving one entry per CDR3 protein. The sample consists of over 400,000 distinct CDR3 sequences, 23% of them appearing once. What was sequenced was PBMCs or a T cell subset sorted from them (not recorded which). The receptor set was obtained from an adult woman who had mild COVID-19 (a few samples of this study predate the infection). Cell type and time point are not known.

This clonotype was counted between two and nine times. J is TRBJ2-3 and V is TRBV6-5; 7 nucleotides match TRBD2. Germline lookup yields CDR1 MNHEY and CDR2 SVGAGI. V was clipped by 11 bases and J by 4 bases; unmatched bases: 9. The CDR3 covers 13 residues. The CDR3 region is CAGREGAADTQYF. CDR3 sequence (DNA): TGTGCCGGGAGGGAGGGTGCCGCAGATACGCAGTATTTT.

The chain uses TRBV6-1 and TRBJ1-5; 7 positions match TRBD1. CDR1 is MNHNS and CDR2 is SASEGT in the germline V gene. The J segment lost 3 bases and the V segment lost 6 bases, leaving 5 bases of the junction unmatched. The CDR3 sequence is 14 residues long. The CDR3: CASSNRGNNQPQHF. CDR3 nucleotide sequence: TGTGCCAGCAGCAACAGGGGCAACAATCAGCCCCAGCATTTT.

There are a few counts of this clonotype. The V gene is TRBV4-2, the J gene TRBJ2-7; TRBD2 matches 8 bases. Trimming removed 3 bases from V and 2 bases from J; junction bases left unmatched: 3. The germline gives CDR1 LGHNA, CDR2 YNFKEQ. This CDR3 region has 14 residues. The CDR3 here is CASSHTSGPYEQYF. The DNA for the CDR3 is TGTGCCAGCAGCCACACTAGCGGACCCTACGAGCAGTACTTC.

This clonotype has only a few counts. The chain has TRBV7-9 and TRBJ1-2; 10 nucleotides match TRBD1. Per germline, CDR1 SEHNR and CDR2 FQNEAQ (reference sequence). The J segment lost 7 bases and the V segment lost 5 bases, leaving 10 bases of the junction unmatched. The CDR3 runs 15 residues. The CDR3 bases are TGTGCCAGCAGCCGCGATCAGGGACAGGGGACTGGCTACACCTTC. Protein product: CASSRDQGQGTGYTF.

This clonotype was picked up a small number of times. V is TRBV9 and J is TRBJ2-1; 9 bases agree with TRBD2. The germline gives CDR1 SGDLS, CDR2 YYNGEE. The CDR3 runs 15 residues. With 2 bases clipped from V and 6 bases from J, the junction kept 6 bases outside the gene matches. CDR3 sequence (DNA): TGTGCCAGCAGCGTCGGCGGGGGGGCTTCCAATGAGCAGTTCTTC. Protein: CASSVGGGASNEQFF.

The CDR3 bases are TGTGCCAGCAGCTTTACTAGCGGGTACTACAATGAGCAGTTCTTC. It codes for CASSFTSGYYNEQFF. J is TRBJ2-1 and V is TRBV7-2; 9 bases fit TRBD2. Germline V gene sequence: CDR1 SGHTA, CDR2 FQGNSA. With 3 bases clipped from V and 3 bases from J, the junction kept 3 bases outside the gene matches. The CDR3 length is 15 residues.

There are a few counts of this clonotype. This sequence joins TRBV3-1 and TRBJ2-1; 13 bases are a match to TRBD2. Germline V gene lookup returns CDR1 LGHDT and CDR2 YNNKEL (reference sequence). CDR3 length: 16 amino acids. J lost 8 bases, V lost 6 bases, and 10 bases had no gene match. CDR3 bases: TGTGCCAGCAGTCCTGGGACTAGCGGGGCCCATGATGAGCAGTTCTTC. Translation gives CASSPGTSGAHDEQFF.

This clonotype appeared a few times. The V and J genes are TRBV7-2 and TRBJ2-7; 7 bases are shared with TRBD1. V shed 5 bases, J shed 0 bases, and the junction held 7 bases outside the gene matches. Germline loops: CDR1 SGHTA, CDR2 FQGNSA. This CDR3 comprises 15 residues. CDR3 in amino acids: CASSPTGTASYEQYF. The CDR3 nucleotides read TGTGCCAGCAGCCCCACCGGGACAGCCTCCTACGAGCAGTACTTC. Combining the CDR3 with reference TRBV7-2 and TRBJ2-7 gives the whole variable domain GAGVSQSPSNKVTEKGKDVELRCDPISGHTALYWYRQSLGQGLEFLIYFQGNSAPDKSGLPSDRFSAERTGGSVSTLTIQRTQQEDSAVYLCASSPTGTASYEQYFGPGTRLTVT.

The rearrangement joins TRBV9 to TRBJ2-1, with D possibly matching TRBD1 (6 bases). The ends were cut back, 1 base at V and 3 bases at J, with 26 bases in the middle. This CDR3 comprises 20 residues. The germline CDR1 and CDR2 sequences are SGDLS and YYNGEE. The chain's CDR3 is CASSVSPSGLRGPGYNEQFF. CDR3 bases: TGTGCCAGCAGCGTATCACCCTCTGGGCTCAGGGGACCAGGCTACAATGAGCAGTTCTTC.